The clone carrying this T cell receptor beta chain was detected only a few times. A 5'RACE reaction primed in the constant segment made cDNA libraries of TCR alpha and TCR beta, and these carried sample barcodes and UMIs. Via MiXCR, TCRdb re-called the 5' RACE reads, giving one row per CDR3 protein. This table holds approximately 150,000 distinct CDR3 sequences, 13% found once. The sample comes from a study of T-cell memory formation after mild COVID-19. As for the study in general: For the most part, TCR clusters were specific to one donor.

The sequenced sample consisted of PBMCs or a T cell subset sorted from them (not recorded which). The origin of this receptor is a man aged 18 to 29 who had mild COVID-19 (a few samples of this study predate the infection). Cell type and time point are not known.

CDR3 amino acids: CASSVGYGQGIAEQYF. The CDR3 DNA reads as TGTGCCAGCAGCGTGGGGTATGGACAGGGCATAGCCGAGCAGTACTTC. The chain is built from TRBV9 and TRBJ2-7, with 8 bases that match TRBD1. The CDR3 is made up of 16 amino acids. Germline V gene data show CDR1 as SGDLS and CDR2 as YYNGEE. Trimming removed 2 bases from V and 6 bases from J; junction bases left unmatched: 13. Complete variable domain (other parts from reference TRBV9 and TRBJ2-7): DSGVTQTPKHLITATGQRVTLRCSPRSGDLSVYWYQQSLDQGLQFLIQYYNGEERAKGNILERFSAQQFPDLHSELNLSSLELGDSALYFCASSVGYGQGIAEQYFGPGTRLTVT.